The entry below describes one T cell receptor (beta chain). The antigen remains undetermined. Using immunoSEQ multiplex PCR, the repertoire was profiled, and TCRdb retains in-frame clones only, with some absent. The profile shows approximately 110,000 clones, about 89% of them singletons. The data originate from a study of identifying expanded T cells in peripheral blood. Study results and caveats: Variance in clone template counts between approximately 2-week samples significantly increased with total template count across all healthy donors. Differentially abundant clones: 0.95 to 1.5 between replicates, 16.4 at around 2 weeks, under 25 at four.

This CDR3 contains 15 residues. Germline CDR1 and CDR2: MDHEN and SYDVKM. V lost 7 bases, J lost 8 bases, and 21 bases lay in between. During the collection period, no donor immune events like infections were recorded. The chain couples TRBV28 to TRBJ1-5; tentative D call: TRBD1 (5 bases). The receptor was isolated from a person aged 18-69 years in good health. The sequencing sample was made of blood. CDR3: CASILGTARMEPQHF. Here the CDR3 DNA reads TGTGCCAGCATTCTGGGGACCGCCCGTATGGAGCCCCAGCATTTT.